Listed below are T cell receptor beta chains from one sample, sequenced in a study of OX40 agonist ivuxolimab in advanced cancers. Sequencing used immunoSEQ multiplex PCR; TCRdb keeps in-frame clones, though not all of them. The repertoire holds roughly 91,000 clones, with around 90% as singletons. The source was CD4+ or CD8+ T cells sorted from blood, collected in a trial of the OX40 agonist ivuxolimab. These receptors came from an adult with an advanced solid tumor such as melanoma, head and neck, liver or kidney cancer. Both conserved end residues are part of each CDR3. Each record gives: J gene, V gene, CDR3 length, CDR3 protein.

J: TRBJ2-2; V: TRBV5-1; length: 16; CDR3: CASSLLLKRDTGELFF
J: TRBJ1-1; V: TRBV29-1; length: 13; CDR3: CSVLGRENTEAFF
J: TRBJ2-3; V: TRBV19; length: 16; CDR3: CASSPGAGARGDTQYF
J: TRBJ1-1; V: TRBV7-2; length: 15; CDR3: CASSLVLRGGGWAFF
J: TRBJ2-5; V: TRBV5-4; length: 17; CDR3: CASSPPSRQGAQETQYF
J: TRBJ2-1; V: TRBV7-6; length: 14; CDR3: CASSTDGPRQEQFF
J: TRBJ2-3; V: TRBV7-2; length: 14; CDR3: CASSLGRSTDTQYF
J: TRBJ1-5; V: TRBV28; length: 16; CDR3: CASSLFGQGAVKPQHF
J: TRBJ1-1; V: TRBV7-8; length: 14; CDR3: CASSLDRTNTEAFF
J: TRBJ1-3; V: TRBV5-8; length: 14; CDR3: CASSLGTAGNTIYF
J: TRBJ2-7; V: TRBV7-8; length: 19; CDR3: CASSARRLAGGSRGYEQYF
J: TRBJ1-1; V: TRBV25-1; length: 14; CDR3: CASREAGGYTEAFF
J: TRBJ1-5; V: TRBV7-9; length: 14; CDR3: CASSLGLLNQPQHF
J: TRBJ2-5; V: TRBV4-3; length: 15; CDR3: CASSQETSRPETQYF
J: TRBJ1-2; V: TRBV14; length: 13; CDR3: CASSPGQFNGYTF
J: TRBJ2-5; V: TRBV18; length: 21; CDR3: CASSPPPWTGGDVGIQETQYF
J: TRBJ1-1; V: TRBV6-5; length: 14; CDR3: CASRGQNMNTEAFF
J: TRBJ2-5; V: TRBV7-2; length: 16; CDR3: CASSLERVRGKETQYF
J: TRBJ2-2; V: TRBV2; length: 14; CDR3: CASRQRLLSGELFF
J: TRBJ2-2; V: TRBV5-1; length: 17; CDR3: CASSLMRNRENTGELFF
J: TRBJ2-5; V: TRBV15; length: 14; CDR3: CATSRDPGEETQYF
J: TRBJ1-4; V: TRBV6-1; length: 14; CDR3: CASSTGIVVEKLFF
J: TRBJ1-1; V: TRBV28; length: 14; CDR3: CASSLPGANTEAFF
J: TRBJ1-1; V: TRBV6-1; length: 14; CDR3: CASSLGQGSTEAFF
J: TRBJ2-1; V: TRBV21-1; length: 14; CDR3: CASSKIIRRDEQFF
J: TRBJ1-1; V: TRBV7-2; length: 14; CDR3: CASSPFGVNTEAFF
J: TRBJ2-5; V: TRBV5-1; length: 13; CDR3: CASSLEGAETQYF
J: TRBJ1-2; V: TRBV7-2; length: 19; CDR3: CASSEWVSGRTGANYGYTF
J: TRBJ2-5; V: TRBV7-6; length: 15; CDR3: CASSLAVGRGETQYF
J: TRBJ1-1; V: TRBV28; length: 12; CDR3: CASSVANTEAFF
J: TRBJ1-5; V: TRBV6-6; length: 14; CDR3: CASRPGGGNQPQHF
J: TRBJ1-3; V: TRBV30; length: 13; CDR3: CAWEQGTGNTIYF
J: TRBJ2-5; V: TRBV29-1; length: 13; CDR3: CSVAAGGIETQYF
J: TRBJ1-6; V: TRBV5-4; length: 17; CDR3: CASYQGGITGVNSPLHF
J: TRBJ1-2; V: TRBV10-3; length: 15; CDR3: CASQNGGGGYYGYTF
J: TRBJ2-3; V: TRBV7-6; length: 13; CDR3: CASSAGVTDTQYF
J: TRBJ2-5; V: TRBV5-1; length: 15; CDR3: CASSFGAGGPGAQYF
J: TRBJ1-3; V: TRBV10-1; length: 14; CDR3: CASRRTGAGNTIYF
J: TRBJ1-2; V: TRBV5-4; length: 16; CDR3: CASSLDGAALSYGYTF
J: TRBJ2-7; V: TRBV5-1; length: 15; CDR3: CASSLDPGMTYEQYF
J: TRBJ2-6; V: TRBV13; length: 16; CDR3: CASSFKGYSGANVLTF
J: TRBJ2-1; V: TRBV5-1; length: 13; CDR3: CASSLGQGAEQFF
J: TRBJ1-5; V: TRBV6-5; length: 11; CDR3: CASSRDRASHF
J: TRBJ1-5; V: TRBV4-3; length: 13; CDR3: CASSQEENQPQHF
J: TRBJ2-7; V: TRBV9; length: 15; CDR3: CASSVDGPGSYEQYF
J: TRBJ2-5; V: TRBV10-3; length: 12; CDR3: CAISATTETQYF
J: TRBJ1-2; V: TRBV28; length: 11; CDR3: CASSLKHGYTF
J: TRBJ2-5; V: TRBV10-2; length: 17; CDR3: CASRRTSGGPIQETQYF